Here is one T cell receptor (beta chain) with its context. This clonotype was found many times. There is no known antigen for this receptor. Nothing much larger sits one base from this clone, and base qualities are not available. Library creation used RACE. The sequencer was a NextSeq 500. During library preparation, unique molecular identifiers were attached to individual cDNA molecules so that TCRs could be counted quantitatively and reproducibly. The study's own analysis went as follows. The median number of TCRs per sample was approximately 96,000, ranging from 23,224 to 690,600. The Decombinator software suite was used to annotate the V, J and CDR3 of the TCR reads. To make PS versus PT1 abundance plots, every sample was subsampled to the same number of TCRs (28,000). Expanded TCRs were defined as absent before sensitization and observed at least eight times at the 2-week time point. TCRdb trimmed public reads at Q25 via fastp, called clones via MiXCR and kept in-frame beta chains. All rows with the same CDR3 protein become a single entry with the most common DNA and genes. These V and J calls originate from TCRdb's pipeline instead of the authors' own analysis. This sample has about 65,000 distinct CDR3 sequences in its table, and approximately 6.2% of those were observed once. The top ten clonotypes cover roughly 3% of the sample.

The time point label here, explained by the study, means: healthy volunteer bleed at 6 weeks. Unfractionated whole blood was collected in Tempus Blood RNA tubes, and total RNA was extracted from that blood. Five or six healthy volunteers served as TCR sequencing controls and were bled at day 0, 2 weeks and 6 weeks. The source of the sample is a study of human T cells and chemical hapten exposure (TCRdb year 2021). As for the study more broadly: Libraries were combined into a pool for sequencing, and differences in TCR yield between samples came mainly from small differences in library volumes within the pool. This study followed changes in the peripheral blood TCR repertoire in vivo during primary and secondary sensitization of alopecia patients to the hapten diphenylcyclopropenone (DPC). From each blood RNA sample, both TCR alpha and TCR beta chains were sequenced.

V and J are truncated by 2 bases and 5 bases respectively, leaving an intervening sequence of 13 bases. From the cysteine up to the phenylalanine, the CDR3 has a length of 15 residues. The kept DNA is CDR3 alone, 45 bases in frame from the first base. CDR1 and CDR2 are read off the germline V gene as SGHAT and FQNNGV. Results the study describes overall, beyond this receptor: After repeated subsampling, changes were observed in the strength of the expansion versus patch-test correlation and in the threshold at which the correlation became significant. DPC sensitization did not change the number of TCRs with a frequency above 1 in 1000, and there was no evidence of changes in global repertoire structure.

The clonotype was recovered from a female donor in good health. Some clones in this sample may be carry-over from other donors' samples. The sample consisted of whole blood. The V and J genes are TRBV11-2 and TRBJ2-4; TRBD2 is a weak D gene call, 6 bases matching. In nucleotides, the sequence is TGTGCCAGCAGCTTACCGGGAGAGGGCCAAAACATTCAGTACTTC. This sequence encodes CASSLPGEGQNIQYF.